This TCR beta chain was sequenced in a study of shared clonotypes between healthy human individuals. As defined, naive CD8 cells were CD45RO-negative and positively selected for CCR7, with terminally differentiated effector memory CD45RA+ cells excluded. Measured with immunoSEQ multiplex PCR; TCRdb has only the in-frame clones, and not every one. The sample lists about 2 million clones, around 96% occurring once. The V gene's germline CDR1 is WSHSY and CDR2 SAAADI. With 0 bases clipped from V and 4 bases from J, the junction kept 10 bases outside the gene matches. This CDR3 region has 18 residues. The sequence was collected from a man in his late teens or twenties in good health. The rearrangement uses TRBV10-2 and TRBJ2-7, with TRBD2 matching 12 bases. Source material: naive CD8+ T cells sorted from blood. The CDR3 bases are TGCGCCAGCAGTGAGTCGATCTTTGACGGACTAGCGGGATACGAGCAGTACTTC. This encodes CASSESIFDGLAGYEQYF.